These 15 T cell receptor beta chains share one sample of origin, sequenced in a study of Graves' ophthalmopathy and Graves' hyperthyroidism. RNA served as the template for amplifying TCR beta CDR3 regions. First-round RT-PCR used HTBI primers; second-round multiplex PCR followed. TCRdb redid the calling of the multiplex PCR reads with MiXCR, one entry per CDR3 protein. The data contain 650,000 to 900,000 distinct CDR3 sequences, approximately 40% of them singletons. The source material was peripheral blood. These receptors were obtained from an adult man with Graves' ophthalmopathy.

The rearrangement links TRBV11-2 to TRBJ1-3; TRBD1 is a possible D gene (5 bases). This CDR3 contains 16 residues. Germline V gene data show CDR1 as SGHAT and CDR2 as FQNNGV. Trimming stripped 5 bases from V and 0 bases from J, with 14 bases between. CDR3 amino acids: CASSLGGDPSGNTIYF. CDR3 DNA: TGTGCCAGCAGCCTTGGGGGGGACCCCTCTGGAAACACCATATATTTT.

CDR3: CASSYSGALQETQYF. The CDR3 nucleotides read TGTGCCAGCAGTTACTCCGGGGCGCTCCAAGAGACCCAGTACTTC. The V gene is TRBV6-5, the J gene TRBJ2-5, with D possibly being TRBD1 or TRBD2 (5 bases each). The CDR3 has 15 amino acids. Germline CDR1 and CDR2: MNHEY and SVGAGI. V was pared by 0 bases and J by 1 base, with 9 bases between.

This clonotype was seen ten or more times. The rearrangement links TRBV29-1 to TRBJ1-2, with D unclear. Trimming left V 7 bases short and J 6 bases short, with 15 bases between. The CDR3 sequence is 12 residues long. The germline CDR1 and CDR2 sequences are SQVTM and ANQGSEA. The CDR3 bases are TGCAGCGCATACTTAATTCAGGATGGCTACACCTTC. It is translated as CSAYLIQDGYTF.

Worth noting for this clonotype: At one of its ends the junction is not consistent with the germline gene, which may arise from a read error. J is TRBJ2-7 and V is TRBV10-3, with 10 bases aligning to TRBD2. Germline V gives CDR1 ENHRY, CDR2 SYGVKD. The CDR3 extends over 16 amino acids. DNA for the CDR3: TGTGCCAGCAGTTCCGCTAGCGGGAGCAGAACCTACGAGCAGTACTTC. This sequence encodes CASSSASGSRTYEQYF.

A remark on this clonotype: This clone may be a read error of a much larger clone one base away. V is TRBV29-1 and J is TRBJ2-7; D unclear. The CDR3 is 14 residues long. The ends were cut back, 6 bases at V and 2 bases at J, with 17 bases in the middle. Germline CDR1 SQVTM, CDR2 ANQGSEA. CDR3 sequence (DNA): TGCAGCGTCCCTCGTCGCCGACGCACCTACGAGCAGTACTTC. Translation: CSVPRRRRTYEQYF.

This clonotype was found many times. This rearrangement joins TRBV7-9 to TRBJ1-1, with D maybe TRBD1 (6 bases). Germline values: CDR1 SEHNR, CDR2 FQNEAQ (reference sequence). V was shortened by 10 bases and J by 0 bases, with 15 bases between the two germline ends. The CDR3 loop spans 14 amino acids. The CDR3 coding sequence is TGTGCCACGGGGGGGCGAAGGCTGAACACTGAAGCTTTCTTT. Protein: CATGGRRLNTEAFF.

This clonotype was recorded at least ten times. The J gene is TRBJ2-7, the V gene TRBV10-3, with 13 bases identical to TRBD2. CDR1 and CDR2 (germline): ENHRY, SYGVKD. This CDR3 has 14 residues. With V trimmed by 6 bases and J by 2 bases, 1 base remained unmatched. The CDR3 DNA reads as TGTGCCATCAGGGGACTAGCGGGGACCTACGAGCAGTACTTC. Protein: CAIRGLAGTYEQYF.

On this clonotype itself: The junction shows a germline mismatch at one end, possibly a read error. V is TRBV10-3 and J is TRBJ1-5, with D perhaps TRBD1 (6 bases). From germline, CDR1 is ENHRY and CDR2 SYGVKD. The CDR3 extends over 14 amino acids. The CDR3 here is CAISAGRGDQPQHF. The CDR3 nucleotides read TGTGCCATCAGTGCGGGAAGGGGGGATCAGCCCCAGCACTTT.

With respect to this clonotype: An end of the junction does not agree with germline; a read error may underlie this. The rearrangement links TRBV10-2 to TRBJ2-7, with a tentative D call TRBD2 (6 bases). CDR1 and CDR2 from the germline V gene are WSHSY and SAAADI. CDR3 length: 14 residues. In DNA, the CDR3 is TGTGCCAGCAGTTACACGGCGGGATCCTACGAGCAGTACTTC. This gives the protein CASSYTAGSYEQYF.

Worth noting for this clonotype: The junction does not match germline at one end; this may be a read error. In DNA form, the CDR3 reads TGTGCCACCAGCAGAGATGAGGCGCGGGGGGAGCTGTACTTC. Its translation is CATSRDEARGELYF. V is TRBV15 and J is TRBJ2-7; TRBD2 matches 8 bases. The germline V gene has CDR1 LNHNV and CDR2 YYDKDF (reference sequence). CDR3 length equals 14 residues.

The gene calls are TRBV7-9 and TRBJ2-7; 14 nucleotides match TRBD2. V lost 5 bases and J lost 5; bases outside the gene matches: 11. Germline CDR1 SEHNR, CDR2 FQNEAQ (reference sequence). This CDR3 spans 17 amino acids. DNA for the CDR3: TGTGCCAGCAGCCTAGGACTAGCGGGAGGATCATCCGACGAGCAGTACTTC. It is translated as CASSLGLAGGSSDEQYF.

The rearrangement links TRBV20-1 to TRBJ2-2, with 12 positions matching TRBD2. Germline trimming cut 2 bases from V and 1 base from J; bases unmatched to any gene: 2. This CDR3 has 16 amino acids. The germline V gene has CDR1 DFQATT and CDR2 SNEGSKA (reference sequence). In DNA form, the CDR3 reads TGCAGTGCTAGATTGGGACTAGCGGGGAACACCGGGGAGCTGTTTTTT. Translating gives CSARLGLAGNTGELFF.

This clonotype was seen more than once but under ten times. The rearrangement links TRBV7-9 to TRBJ1-4; D unclear. The ends were cut back, 3 bases at V and 6 bases at J, with 11 bases in the middle. The CDR3 covers 14 residues. Germline values: CDR1 SEHNR, CDR2 FQNEAQ (reference sequence). The CDR3 DNA follows: TGTGCCAGCAGCTTGGAAGCGGTGGATGAAAAACTGTTTTTT. It codes for CASSLEAVDEKLFF.

This clonotype was found many times. V gene TRBV10-3 combines with J gene TRBJ1-1; D unclear. CDR1 is ENHRY and CDR2 is SYGVKD in the germline V gene. V was shortened by 3 bases and J by 4 bases, with 9 bases between the two germline ends. The CDR3 sequence is 13 residues long. The CDR3 reads CAISDEASTEAFF. The DNA for the CDR3 is TGTGCCATCAGTGATGAAGCGAGCACTGAAGCTTTCTTT.

This clonotype has only a few counts. The J gene is TRBJ1-4, the V gene TRBV12-3 or TRBV12-4; no firm D call. Trimming removed 1 base at V and 14 bases at J, with 8 bases between. The CDR3 contains 11 residues. The CDR3 reads CASSLGRSLFF. The CDR3 DNA sequence: TGTGCCAGCAGTTTAGGCAGAAGTCTGTTTTTT.